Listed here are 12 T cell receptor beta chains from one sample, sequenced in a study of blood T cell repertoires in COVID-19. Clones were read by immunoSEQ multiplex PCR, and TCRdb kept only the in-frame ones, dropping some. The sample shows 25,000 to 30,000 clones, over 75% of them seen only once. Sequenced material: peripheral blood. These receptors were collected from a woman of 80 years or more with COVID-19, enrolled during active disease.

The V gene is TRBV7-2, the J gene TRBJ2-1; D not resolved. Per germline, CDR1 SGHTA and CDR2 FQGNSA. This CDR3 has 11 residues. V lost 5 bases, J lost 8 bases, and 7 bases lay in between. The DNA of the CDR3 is TGTGCCAGCAGCCTCCGTCATGAGCAGTTCTTC. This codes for CASSLRHEQFF.

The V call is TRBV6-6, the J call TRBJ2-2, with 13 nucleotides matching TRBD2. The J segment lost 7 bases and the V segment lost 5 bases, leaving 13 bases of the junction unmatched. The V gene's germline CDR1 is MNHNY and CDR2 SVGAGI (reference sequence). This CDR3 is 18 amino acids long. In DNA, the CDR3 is TGTGCCAGCAGTCTAGCGACTAGCGGGGGGCCAAAAAACGGGGAGCTGTTTTTT. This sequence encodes CASSLATSGGPKNGELFF.

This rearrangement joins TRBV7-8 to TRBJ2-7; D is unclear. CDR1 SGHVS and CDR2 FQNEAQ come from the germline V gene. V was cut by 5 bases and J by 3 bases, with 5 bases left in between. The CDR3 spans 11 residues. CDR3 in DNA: TGTGCCAGCAGCCGATACTACGAGCAGTACTTC. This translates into CASSRYYEQYF.

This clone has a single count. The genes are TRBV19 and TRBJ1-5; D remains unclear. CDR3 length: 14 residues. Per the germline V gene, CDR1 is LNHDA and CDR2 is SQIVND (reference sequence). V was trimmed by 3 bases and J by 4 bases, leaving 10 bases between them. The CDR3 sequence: CASSIASPNQPQHF. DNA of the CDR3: TGTGCCAGTAGTATCGCCAGTCCTAATCAGCCCCAGCATTTT. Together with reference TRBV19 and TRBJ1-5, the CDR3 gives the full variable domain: DGGITQSPKYLFRKEGQNVTLSCEQNLNHDAMYWYRQDPGQGLRLIYYSQIVNDFQKGDIAEGYSVSREKKESFPLTVTSAQKNPTAFYLCASSIASPNQPQHFGDGTRLSIL.

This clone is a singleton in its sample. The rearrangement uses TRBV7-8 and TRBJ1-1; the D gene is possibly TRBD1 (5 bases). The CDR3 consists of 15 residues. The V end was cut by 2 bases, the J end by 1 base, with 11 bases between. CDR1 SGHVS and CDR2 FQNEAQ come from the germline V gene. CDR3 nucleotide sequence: TGTGCCAGCAGCTTAATAACCGGGGGGAACACTGAAGCTTTCTTT. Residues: CASSLITGGNTEAFF.

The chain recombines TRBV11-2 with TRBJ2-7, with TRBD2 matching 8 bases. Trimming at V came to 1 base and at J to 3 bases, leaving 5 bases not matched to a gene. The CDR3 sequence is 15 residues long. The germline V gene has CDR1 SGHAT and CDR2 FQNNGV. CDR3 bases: TGTGCCAGCAGCTTAGGAAGCGGGGGAAACTACGAGCAGTACTTC. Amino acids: CASSLGSGGNYEQYF.

The CDR3 nucleotides read TGTGCCAGCAGCTTAGAACCAGGGGGCCGTGGCTACACCTTC. Protein: CASSLEPGGRGYTF. This chain links TRBV11-2 with TRBJ1-2; 8 bases agree with TRBD1. J was trimmed by 7 bases and V by 0 bases; bases with no gene match: 4. CDR3 length: 14 residues. In germline, CDR1 is SGHAT, CDR2 FQNNGV.

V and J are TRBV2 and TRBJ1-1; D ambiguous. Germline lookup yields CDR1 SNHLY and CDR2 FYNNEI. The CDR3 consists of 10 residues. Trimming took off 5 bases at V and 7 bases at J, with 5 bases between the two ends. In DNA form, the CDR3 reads TGTGCCAGCAGTACGAGTGAAGCTTTCTTT. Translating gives CASSTSEAFF.

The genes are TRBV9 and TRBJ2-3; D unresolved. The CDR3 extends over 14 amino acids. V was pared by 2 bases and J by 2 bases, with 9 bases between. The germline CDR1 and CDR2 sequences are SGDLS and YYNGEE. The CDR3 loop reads CASSVRENTDTQYF. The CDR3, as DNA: TGTGCCAGCAGCGTCCGCGAGAACACAGATACGCAGTATTTT.

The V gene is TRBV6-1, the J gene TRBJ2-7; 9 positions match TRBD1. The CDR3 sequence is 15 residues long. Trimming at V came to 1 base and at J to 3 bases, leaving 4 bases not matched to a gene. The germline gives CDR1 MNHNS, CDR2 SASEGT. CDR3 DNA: TGTGCCAGCAGTGAAGAGGACAGGGGCCTCTACGAGCAGTACTTC. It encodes CASSEEDRGLYEQYF.

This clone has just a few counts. CDR3 coding DNA: TGTGCCACCAGGGCGGCAGGGGCCGGAAACACCATATATTTT. Translation gives CATRAAGAGNTIYF. J is TRBJ1-3 and V is TRBV15, with D perhaps matching TRBD1 (6 bases). The germline V and J ends were trimmed by 6 bases and 4 bases, with 13 bases remaining between them. Germline V gene data show CDR1 as LNHNV and CDR2 as YYDKDF (reference sequence). This CDR3 spans 14 amino acids.

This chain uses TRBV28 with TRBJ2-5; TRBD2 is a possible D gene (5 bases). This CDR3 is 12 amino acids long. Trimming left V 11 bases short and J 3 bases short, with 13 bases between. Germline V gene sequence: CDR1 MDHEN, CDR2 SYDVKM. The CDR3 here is CAGSTGKETQYF. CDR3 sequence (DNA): TGTGCCGGATCGACGGGAAAAGAGACCCAGTACTTC.